The 24 T cell receptor beta chains below come from one sample, sequenced in a study of ipilimumab plus nivolumab after autologous stem cell transplantation. The table came from immunoSEQ multiplex PCR; TCRdb's copy has only in-frame clones and leaves some out. This table holds 12,000 or so clones, roughly 75% found once. The specimen comprised PBMCs, sampled in a trial of ipilimumab plus nivolumab as post-transplant consolidation. These receptors were taken from a male donor with multiple myeloma.

V is TRBV6-5 and J is TRBJ1-2; D ambiguous. In germline, CDR1 is MNHEY, CDR2 SVGAGI. Deletions cut 6 bases from V and 1 base from J, with 9 bases between. The CDR3 length is 13 residues. In DNA form, the CDR3 reads TGTGCCAGCAGCGATCAGGTTAACTATGGCTACACCTTC. Protein product: CASSDQVNYGYTF.

This clone is a singleton in its sample. V usage is TRBV29-1 and J usage is TRBJ2-6; the D call may be TRBD1 or TRBD2 (5 bases each). Trimming took 5 bases from V and 1 from J, leaving 9 bases between them. CDR3 length equals 14 residues. CDR1 is SQVTM and CDR2 is ANQGSEA in the germline V gene. The CDR3 region is CSVRGVSGANVLTF. DNA of the CDR3: TGCAGCGTTCGAGGGGTATCTGGGGCCAACGTCCTGACTTTC.

The gene calls are TRBV9 and TRBJ2-1; either TRBD1 or TRBD2 may supply D (5 bases each). The CDR3 consists of 14 residues. V gave up 4 bases and J gave up 0 bases, with 8 bases separating them. In germline, CDR1 is SGDLS, CDR2 YYNGEE. The CDR3 is CASSTGRSYNEQFF. Written as DNA, the CDR3 is TGTGCCAGCAGCACGGGGCGCTCCTACAATGAGCAGTTCTTC.

This clone was observed a few times. The chain carries TRBV4-1 and TRBJ2-2; tentatively, D is TRBD1 (5 bases). Germline-derived CDR1 and CDR2 are MGHRA and YSYEKL. CDR3 length: 14 amino acids. The V end lost 4 bases, the J end lost 4 bases, and 10 bases lay between the germline ends. In DNA, the CDR3 is TGCGCCAGCAGCCCCAGGGTAGGCACCGGGGAGCTGTTTTTT. Its translation is CASSPRVGTGELFF.

V and J are TRBV10-3 and TRBJ1-1, with TRBD1 identical over 8 bases. Losses at the gene ends were 9 bases for V and 3 bases for J; bases not matched to a gene: 9. In germline, CDR1 is ENHRY, CDR2 SYGVKD. The CDR3 has 14 amino acids. CDR3 protein: CAIQKTGEDTEAFF. The CDR3 DNA reads TGTGCCATTCAAAAGACAGGGGAGGACACTGAAGCTTTCTTT.

This clone appeared a single time. J is TRBJ1-2 and V is TRBV9; D not resolved. V lost 2 bases, J lost 3 bases, and 5 bases lay in between. Per germline, CDR1 SGDLS and CDR2 YYNGEE. The CDR3 has 12 amino acids. CDR3 sequence reads: CASSVDYYGYTF. CDR3 sequence (DNA): TGTGCCAGCAGCGTCGACTACTATGGCTACACCTTC.

V is TRBV5-1 and J is TRBJ2-7; 7 bases match TRBD2. V lost 3 bases, J lost 5 bases, and 2 bases stayed unmatched. This CDR3 contains 12 residues. CDR1 is SGHRS, CDR2 YFSETQ, per germline. The CDR3 coding sequence is TGCGCCAGCAGCTGGACTAGAGACGAGCAGTACTTC. Translation gives CASSWTRDEQYF.

The chain uses TRBV6-5 and TRBJ1-5, with a weak D call TRBD1 (5 bases). From germline, CDR1 is MNHEY and CDR2 SVGAGI. V shed 5 bases and J shed 1 base, with 12 bases lying between them. This CDR3 contains 15 residues. In DNA, the CDR3 is TGTGCCAGCAGTCTCGCCCGGGACAGCAATCAGCCCCAGCATTTT. Its translation: CASSLARDSNQPQHF.

The CDR3 bases are TGTGCCAGCAGTTTACGGGCGGGGGGAACCTACGAGCAGTACTTC. It translates to CASSLRAGGTYEQYF. The chain carries TRBV28 and TRBJ2-7, with 8 bases identical to TRBD2. The CDR3 extends over 15 amino acids. Per germline, CDR1 MDHEN and CDR2 SYDVKM. With V trimmed by 2 bases and J by 2 bases, 5 bases remained unmatched.

The table lists this clone with a count of one. The V and J genes are TRBV11-2 and TRBJ2-2; 8 nucleotides line up with TRBD2. Germline-derived CDR1 and CDR2 are SGHAT and FQNNGV. V shed 5 bases and J 4 bases; nucleotides not matched to a gene: 18. There are 19 residues in the CDR3. CDR3 in DNA: TGTGCCAGCAGCCCCCTAAAGGGGCGCGGGGGGCCCAGCACCGGGGAGCTGTTTTTT. It specifies CASSPLKGRGGPSTGELFF.

V and J are TRBV5-1 and TRBJ2-1, with 10 bases aligning to TRBD1. The junction had 2 bases not matched to a gene; V was cut back by 0 bases and J by 8 bases. CDR3 length equals 14 residues. Germline assignment: CDR1 SGHRS and CDR2 YFSETQ. The CDR3 sequence: CASSLGGQGYEQFF. The CDR3 bases are TGCGCCAGCAGCTTGGGGGGACAGGGGTATGAGCAGTTCTTC. Together with reference TRBV5-1 and TRBJ2-1, the CDR3 gives the full variable domain: KAGVTQTPRYLIKTRGQQVTLSCSPISGHRSVSWYQQTPGQGLQFLFEYFSETQRNKGNFPGRFSGRQFSNSRSEMNVSTLELGDSALYLCASSLGGQGYEQFFGPGTRLTVL.

The chain is built from TRBV30 and TRBJ1-6, with 7 positions matching TRBD1. Germline CDR1 and CDR2: GTSNPN and SVGIG (reference sequence). The CDR3 has 14 residues. CDR3 coding DNA: TGTACCCGGAGTGTACCAGGGGGTAATTCACCCCTCCACTTT. The encoded protein is CTRSVPGGNSPLHF.

This clone turned up a few times. This chain joins TRBV29-1 and TRBJ1-2, with a weak D call TRBD1 (5 bases). Per germline, CDR1 SQVTM and CDR2 ANQGSEA. V lost 6 bases and J 0 bases, leaving 14 bases between the germline ends. The CDR3 has 14 residues. CDR3 bases: TGCAGCGTGGCTGTGAGGGGAGCTAACTATGGCTACACCTTC. It translates to CSVAVRGANYGYTF.

This clone has only a few counts. The chain recombines TRBV2 with TRBJ2-7, with TRBD2 identical over 7 bases. CDR3 size: 16 residues. Germline V gives CDR1 SNHLY, CDR2 FYNNEI. V lost 5 bases, J lost 6 bases, and 16 bases stayed unmatched. CDR3 DNA sequence: TGTGCCAGCAGTCACCCCGGGGATCGGGGGACTATCGAGCAGTACTTC. Its translation: CASSHPGDRGTIEQYF.

V usage is TRBV7-9 and J usage is TRBJ1-2; D might be TRBD1 (6 bases). This CDR3 has 13 residues. The germline V gene encodes CDR1 SEHNR and CDR2 FQNEAQ (reference sequence). Trimming cost V 5 bases and J 7 bases, with 14 bases left between them. Written as DNA, the CDR3 is TGTGCCAGCAGCCTCGTGGGGGGCAGTGGCTACACCTTC. Encoded protein: CASSLVGGSGYTF. The full variable domain, with the rest looked up from reference TRBV7-9 and TRBJ1-2, is DTGVSQNPRHKITKRGQNVTFRCDPISEHNRLYWYRQTLGQGPEFLTYFQNEAQLEKSRLLSDRFSAERPKGSFSTLEIQRTEQGDSAMYLCASSLVGGSGYTFGSGTRLTVV.

The count of this clone is one. CDR3: CASVQSGKNIQYF. The DNA of the CDR3 is TGTGCCAGCGTTCAGTCGGGCAAAAACATTCAGTACTTC. The chain combines TRBV28 with TRBJ2-4; D uncertain. Trimming took 8 bases from V and 3 from J, leaving 11 bases between them. Per germline, CDR1 MDHEN and CDR2 SYDVKM. The CDR3 loop spans 13 amino acids.

The chain joins TRBV5-4 to TRBJ2-5; D may be TRBD1 (6 bases). This CDR3 is built from 13 residues. V dropped 6 bases and J dropped 2 bases, with 11 bases sitting between them. Per germline, CDR1 SGHNT and CDR2 YYREEE (reference sequence). CDR3 sequence: CASTRGQQETQYF. The CDR3 coding sequence is TGTGCCAGCACCCGAGGACAGCAAGAGACCCAGTACTTC.

V gene TRBV6-1 combines with J gene TRBJ1-2; 8 bases match TRBD1. Germline CDR1 is MNHNS and CDR2 is SASEGT. The J segment lost 8 bases and the V segment lost 3 bases, leaving 11 bases of the junction unmatched. CDR3 length: 15 amino acids. The CDR3 bases are TGTGCCAGCAGTGACGTCGGGACAGGACGTACAGGCTACACCTTC. This sequence encodes CASSDVGTGRTGYTF.

The chain links TRBV5-4 to TRBJ2-5, with 7 bases lining up with TRBD1. With V trimmed by 7 bases and J by 2 bases, 14 bases remained unmatched. This CDR3 has 16 amino acids. Germline lookup yields CDR1 SGHNT and CDR2 YYREEE (reference sequence). The DNA of the CDR3 is TGTGCCAGCGGGGCCCTGGGGACAGCATCTCAAGAGACCCAGTACTTC. This sequence encodes CASGALGTASQETQYF.

The rearrangement links TRBV7-2 to TRBJ2-7, with D uncertain. The CDR3 spans 13 residues. CDR1 is SGHTA, CDR2 FQGNSA, per germline. V was clipped by 0 bases and J by 0 bases, with 3 bases between them. CDR3 amino acids: CASSLAGSYEQYF. CDR3 sequence (DNA): TGTGCCAGCAGCTTAGCAGGCTCCTACGAGCAGTACTTC.

The gene calls are TRBV7-8 and TRBJ2-3; 8 positions match TRBD1. The CDR3 runs 19 residues. Per the germline V gene, CDR1 is SGHVS and CDR2 is FQNEAQ. With 3 bases clipped from V and 4 bases from J, the junction kept 18 bases outside the gene matches. Here the CDR3 reads CASSLQDRVWGHTADTQYF. CDR3 sequence (DNA): TGTGCCAGCAGCTTGCAGGACAGGGTCTGGGGCCATACCGCAGATACGCAGTATTTT.

This clone was observed once. This sequence joins TRBV7-6 and TRBJ2-5, with D unresolved. Looked up from germline, CDR1 is SGHVS and CDR2 is FNYEAQ. This CDR3 is 16 amino acids long. V lost 5 bases to trimming and J lost 4 bases, with 20 bases between them. The DNA of the CDR3 is TGTGCCAGCAGCCCCGGATCGATAGGATCCGGAGAGACCCAGTACTTC. Amino acids: CASSPGSIGSGETQYF.

In the case of this clone: A read error may account for a junction end that differs from germline. The chain carries TRBV28 and TRBJ1-6; 9 nucleotides align to TRBD1. Germline V gene sequence: CDR1 MDHEN, CDR2 SYDVKM. This CDR3 has 13 amino acids. This CDR3 reads CTGTGRIFSPLHF. CDR3 in DNA: TGCACCGGGACAGGGAGAATATTTTCACCCCTCCACTTT.

The V gene is TRBV19, the J gene TRBJ2-1; 7 nucleotides match TRBD2. Germline trimming cut 3 bases from V and 13 bases from J; bases unmatched to any gene: 21. CDR3 length: 17 residues. The germline gives CDR1 LNHDA, CDR2 SQIVND (reference sequence). The chain's CDR3 is CASSIGGVASGYYVQFF. CDR3 nucleotide sequence: TGTGCCAGTAGTATTGGGGGTGTGGCTAGCGGCTATTATGTTCAGTTCTTC.